The clone carrying this TCR beta chain showed up just once. What it binds is unknown. People who had autoimmune disease history or systemic immunosuppression were excluded. V lost 0 bases to trimming and J lost 3 bases, with 18 bases between them. The germline gives CDR1 SGHRS, CDR2 YFSETQ. The CDR3 sequence is 17 residues long. The data derive from a study of OX40 agonist ivuxolimab in advanced cancers. Across the study: Ivuxolimab is an agonistic anti-OX40 (CD134) antibody, and patients were treated with it. Ivuxolimab was delivered to patients intravenously every 2 weeks at doses spanning 0.01 to 10 mg/kg.

General observations from the study: Certain nonresponding patients likewise had low normalized T-cell clonal expansion.

The protocol was immunoSEQ multiplex PCR, while the TCRdb copy is restricted to in-frame clones and leaves out a portion. The sample comprises 60,000 to 80,000 clones, approximately 82% of which are singletons, and around 1.7% rests with the top ten. The TCR was taken from an adult with an advanced solid tumor such as melanoma, head and neck, liver or kidney cancer. Source: CD4+ or CD8+ T cells sorted from blood, taken in a trial of the OX40 agonist ivuxolimab. The chain couples TRBV5-1 to TRBJ1-2, with D tentatively TRBD1 (5 bases). CDR3 sequence: CASSLGQGMAGDYGYTF. The DNA for the CDR3 is TGCGCCAGCAGCTTGGGGCAGGGTATGGCTGGGGACTATGGCTACACCTTC.